What follows describes a single TCR beta chain. These data belong to a study of beta chain features in type 1 diabetes. This CDR3 spans 14 amino acids. Germline V CDR1 and CDR2: GTSNPN, SVGIG (reference sequence). The V end was cut by 0 bases, the J end by 4 bases, with 10 bases between. The sequenced template was cDNA made from the entire isolated RNA. TCRdb's table, derived via immunoSEQ multiplex PCR, lists solely in-frame clones and lacks some. The profile shows some 180,000 clones, approximately 13% of them singletons. The specimen sequenced was central memory CD4+ T cells from blood. The chain uses TRBV30 and TRBJ1-3; D is unclear. The clonotype comes from a woman aged 18-29 years in good health. The CDR3 DNA follows: TGTGCCTGGAGTGTTACTAGAGGGGGAAACACCATATATTTT. Its protein is CAWSVTRGGNTIYF.